These T cell receptor beta chains were read from a single sample in a study of response to subunit inactivated influenza vaccine. Using its own MiXCR run on the RT-PCR reads, TCRdb lists one record per CDR3 protein. The table records more than 450,000 distinct CDR3 sequences, 7.5% to 8.5% of them present only once. The starting material was PBMCs from blood, obtained about 24 months after vaccination. The receptor source for this set is a man aged 45 to 75 who received an inactivated influenza vaccine. Both conserved end residues are part of each CDR3. D genes are given only for firm matches. Only part of the rows carry a size: once, few, many, or a class if the clone is expanded.

clone_size cdr3_length j_call v_call d_call cdr3_nt cdr3_aa
few 16 TRBJ2-3 TRBV7-8 TRBD2 TGTGCCAGCAGCCTAGGGACTAGCGGGAGTTTGGATACGCAGTATTTT CASSLGTSGSLDTQYF
few 16 TRBJ2-7 TRBV19 TRBD2 TGTGCCAGTAGCGGGACTAGCGGGAGATCTTTCCACGAGCAGTACTTC CASSGTSGRSFHEQYF
few 14 TRBJ2-1 TRBV18 - TGTGCCAGCTCAGAAGGGGTTCCCTACAATGAGCAGTTCTTC CASSEGVPYNEQFF
few 15 TRBJ2-1 TRBV10-3 TRBD2 TGTGCCATCAGTGAAGAACTAGCGGGAGTTGATGAGCAGTTCTTC CAISEELAGVDEQFF
many 14 TRBJ2-7 TRBV29-1 - TGCAGCGTTTCACCGACAGGAGCCGCCTACGAGCAGTACTTC CSVSPTGAAYEQYF
- 13 TRBJ2-7 TRBV6-6 TRBD1 TGTGCCAGTGAATTCGGGACAGGGGGCGAGCAGTACTTC CASEFGTGGEQYF
few 16 TRBJ2-5 TRBV20-1 TRBD2 TGCAGTGCTAGACCTGGGACTAGCGGAGCCCAAGAGACCCAGTACTTC CSARPGTSGAQETQYF
few 15 TRBJ2-1 TRBV4-1 - TGCGCCAGCAGCTACCCGGGACTTGCAAACAATGAGCAGTTCTTC CASSYPGLANNEQFF
few 16 TRBJ2-3 TRBV11-2 TRBD1 TGTGCCAGCAGCTTTGAACAGGGGGCTCCCACAGATACGCAGTATTTT CASSFEQGAPTDTQYF
many 13 TRBJ2-7 TRBV12-3/TRBV12-4 - TGTGCCAGCAGGTCACAGGGTTCCTACGAGCAGTACTTC CASRSQGSYEQYF
- 16 TRBJ2-2 TRBV7-7 TRBD1 TGTGCCAGCAGCGAGAGGACAGGGGGGAACACCGGGGAGCTGTTTTTT CASSERTGGNTGELFF
- 17 TRBJ2-7 TRBV15 - TGTGCCACCAGCAGAGATCAATCCACAGGGAGCAACTACGAGCAGTACTTC CATSRDQSTGSNYEQYF
- 13 TRBJ2-5 TRBV20-1 - TGCAGTGCTGGGGCCTATAATGGAGAGACCCAGTACTTC CSAGAYNGETQYF
- 16 TRBJ2-2 TRBV29-1 - TGCAGCGTTGAGTTGCGAGATAACGGGAACACCGGGGAGCTGTTTTTT CSVELRDNGNTGELFF
few 13 TRBJ2-3 TRBV7-2 - TGTGCCAGCAGCTCGACGTGGACAGATACGCAGTATTTT CASSSTWTDTQYF
- 15 TRBJ2-1 TRBV25-1 TRBD1 TGTGCCAGCAGTCCAAGGACAGGGTTGAGCAATGAGCAGTTCTTC CASSPRTGLSNEQFF
few 15 TRBJ2-1 TRBV12-3/TRBV12-4 - TGTGCCAGCAGAGCCACCCTGTCGTTGGACAATGAGCAGTTCTTC CASRATLSLDNEQFF
- 14 TRBJ2-7 TRBV7-2 - TGTGCTAGCAGCTTAAGGCAGGAAAACTACGAGCAGTACTTC CASSLRQENYEQYF
few 15 TRBJ1-1 TRBV12-3/TRBV12-4 TRBD1 TGTGCCAGCAGCCCCCCCGGGACAGGCGGATTTGAAGCTTTCTTT CASSPPGTGGFEAFF
few 15 TRBJ2-5 TRBV12-3/TRBV12-4 TRBD2 TGTGCCAGCAGTCCCACTAGCGGGAGGGGAGAGACCCAGTACTTC CASSPTSGRGETQYF
many 15 TRBJ2-1 TRBV30 - TGTGCCTGGAATCGTGGTAGCGGCATTCACAATGAGCAGTTCTTC CAWNRGSGIHNEQFF
- 15 TRBJ2-5 TRBV15 - TGTGCCACCAGCAGAGATCGGCTTTCTCAAGAGACCCAGTACTTC CATSRDRLSQETQYF
- 16 TRBJ2-5 TRBV5-1 - TGCGCCAGCAGCTTGGTGGGGGGACGAACCCAAGAGACCCAGTACTTC CASSLVGGRTQETQYF
many 17 TRBJ2-7 TRBV6-5 - TGTGCCAGCAGTTACTCGTCGAGCGGGACACCAACCTACGAGCAGTACTTC CASSYSSSGTPTYEQYF
many 13 TRBJ1-1 TRBV20-1 - TGCAGTGGACATACGCCTCTTATTAGTGAAGCTTTCTTT CSGHTPLISEAFF
many 17 TRBJ2-1 TRBV5-1 - TGCGCCAGCAGCCCCCCGTTTTTGGGGGTCGGGGTCAATGAGCAGTTCTTC CASSPPFLGVGVNEQFF
many 14 TRBJ1-2 TRBV5-1 - TGCGCCAGCACAGGCAGCCTTAAGAACTATGGCTACACCTTC CASTGSLKNYGYTF
many 13 TRBJ1-3 TRBV20-1 - TGCAGTGTTTCCCCGACAGCAGGAAACACCATATATTTT CSVSPTAGNTIYF
few 12 TRBJ2-1 TRBV6-2/TRBV6-3 - TGTGCCAGCAGTTGGCTGGCGGATCAGCAGTTCTTC CASSWLADQQFF
- 18 TRBJ2-3 TRBV7-8 TRBD2 TGTGCCAGCAGCTTAGGGTGGCTTAGCGGGGCTGCGACAGATACGCAGTATTTT CASSLGWLSGAATDTQYF
few 14 TRBJ2-3 TRBV28 TRBD2 TGTGCCAGCGCTCTGGCGGGGGGGCCTGATACGCAGTATTTT CASALAGGPDTQYF
many 16 TRBJ2-3 TRBV3-1 TRBD2 TGTGCCAGCAGCCCAGGTGGGAGACTAGCGGGACCCGCGCAGTATTTT CASSPGGRLAGPAQYF
many 13 TRBJ2-7 TRBV20-1 - TGCAGTGCTAGAGGCCAGGACTCCTACGAGCAGTACTTC CSARGQDSYEQYF
- 15 TRBJ2-1 TRBV28 - TGTGCCAGCATCCCCCGGGACTCCTTTATAAGAGAGCAGTTCTTC CASIPRDSFIREQFF
- 13 TRBJ1-4 TRBV20-1 - TGCAGTGCTAGTAATGAAATTGAAGTAAAACTGTTTTTT CSASNEIEVKLFF
many 13 TRBJ2-1 TRBV9 - TGTGCCAGCAGCGTAGACTGGTACAATGAGCAGTTCTTC CASSVDWYNEQFF
many 13 TRBJ1-2 TRBV20-1 - TGCAGTGCTAGTGGGGGAGCTAACTATGGCTACACCTTC CSASGGANYGYTF
many 15 TRBJ2-2 TRBV28 TRBD1 TGTGCCAGCAGTTGGGGGACAGGGAGCACCGGGGAGCTGTTTTTT CASSWGTGSTGELFF
few 20 TRBJ2-1 TRBV5-6 - TGTGCCAGCAGCAGATCGTACAGGGTTTCTTCCGCAAAAGAAATCAATGAGCAGTTCTTC CASSRSYRVSSAKEINEQFF
- 18 TRBJ2-7 TRBV4-3 TRBD2 TGCGCCAGCAGCCACGAACCCGGGACTAGCGGGCGTATCTACGAGCAGTACTTC CASSHEPGTSGRIYEQYF
- 14 TRBJ2-7 TRBV12-3/TRBV12-4 TRBD1 TGTGCCAGCAGTCGGACAGGGGGCCTTTACGAGCAGTACTTC CASSRTGGLYEQYF
many 14 TRBJ2-3 TRBV24-1 TRBD1 TGTGCCACCGGGAGGACAGGGTTGGCCGATACGCAGTATTTT CATGRTGLADTQYF
few 16 TRBJ1-1 TRBV29-1 TRBD1 TGCAGCGTGAAAAACAGGGGCCCAGTCCTGAACACTGAAGCTTTCTTT CSVKNRGPVLNTEAFF
few 15 TRBJ1-1 TRBV9 - TGTGCCAGCAGCGTAGGGATATTGGAGAACACTGAAGCTTTCTTT CASSVGILENTEAFF
few 13 TRBJ2-5 TRBV6-5 - TGTGCCAGCAGTTACCGGGGGACAACGACCCAGTACTTC CASSYRGTTTQYF
few 13 TRBJ1-6 TRBV27 - TGTGCCAGCAGTAACAGAGATAATTCACCCCTCCACTTT CASSNRDNSPLHF
- 15 TRBJ2-1 TRBV5-1 TRBD2 TGCGCCAGCAGCTTGGTGATAGCGGGAGTAAATGAGCAGTTCTTC CASSLVIAGVNEQFF
- 14 TRBJ2-1 TRBV7-3 TRBD1 TGTGCCAGCAGCCCGGGACAGCAAGGCAATGAGCAGTTCTTC CASSPGQQGNEQFF
few 16 TRBJ2-5 TRBV3-1 - TGTGCCAGCAGCCAAGATTCCGGCTCTGACCAAGAGACCCAGTACTTC CASSQDSGSDQETQYF
few 14 TRBJ1-2 TRBV5-5 - TGTGCCAGCAGCCCCGCCACCGCGGAGATGGGCTACACCTTC CASSPATAEMGYTF
- 15 TRBJ1-2 TRBV5-1 TRBD1 TGCACCAGCAGCCCGGGAGGGACAGGGATCTATGGCTACACCTTC CTSSPGGTGIYGYTF
- 18 TRBJ2-7 TRBV9 TRBD2 TGTGCCAGCAGCGTAGGACTAGCGGGGGGCCCGGGGGCATACGAGCAGTACTTC CASSVGLAGGPGAYEQYF
few 13 TRBJ2-1 TRBV20-1 - TGCACTATCGGACAGAGCTCCTACAATGAGCAGTTCTTC CTIGQSSYNEQFF
- 14 TRBJ2-7 TRBV29-1 TRBD1 TGCAGCGTTGCAGGGACAGGTGATTCGGTCGAGCAGTACTTC CSVAGTGDSVEQYF
few 17 TRBJ2-7 TRBV4-3 - TGCGCCAGCAGCCAAGATTTTGTTGGGACCCGACCTTACGAGCAGTACTTC CASSQDFVGTRPYEQYF
many 16 TRBJ2-1 TRBV24-1 TRBD1 TGTGCCACCAGTGATTCCCGGGACAGGAGGTACAATGAGCAGTTCTTC CATSDSRDRRYNEQFF
- 16 TRBJ2-6 TRBV6-5 - TGTGCCAGCAGTTACGGGTGGGACTCTGGGGCCAACGTCCTGACTTTC CASSYGWDSGANVLTF
many 15 TRBJ2-4 TRBV2 - TGTGCCAGCAGTGTCGAATTACTAGCCAAAAACATTCAGTACTTC CASSVELLAKNIQYF
few 13 TRBJ2-3 TRBV12-3/TRBV12-4 - TGTGCCAGCAGTTTCGTTGGGAAAGATACGCAGTATTTT CASSFVGKDTQYF